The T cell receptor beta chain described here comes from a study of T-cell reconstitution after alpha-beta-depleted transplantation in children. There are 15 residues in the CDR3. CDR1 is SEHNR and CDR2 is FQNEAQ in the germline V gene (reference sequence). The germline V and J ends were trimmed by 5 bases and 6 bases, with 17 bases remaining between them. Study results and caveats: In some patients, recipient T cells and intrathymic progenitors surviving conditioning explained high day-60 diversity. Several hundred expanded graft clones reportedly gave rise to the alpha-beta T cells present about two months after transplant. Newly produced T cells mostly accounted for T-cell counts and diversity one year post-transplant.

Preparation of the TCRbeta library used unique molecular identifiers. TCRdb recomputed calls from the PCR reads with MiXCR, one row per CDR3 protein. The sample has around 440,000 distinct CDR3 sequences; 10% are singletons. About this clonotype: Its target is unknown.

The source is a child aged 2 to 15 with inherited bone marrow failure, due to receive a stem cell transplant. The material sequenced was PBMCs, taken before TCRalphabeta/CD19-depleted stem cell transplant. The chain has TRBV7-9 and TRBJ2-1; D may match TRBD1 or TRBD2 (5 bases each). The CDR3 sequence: CASSLIWDQRNEQFF. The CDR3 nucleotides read TGTGCCAGCAGCCTTATATGGGACCAACGCAATGAGCAGTTCTTC.